Following are 12 T cell receptor beta chains from one sample sequenced in a study of blood T cell repertoires in COVID-19. Data came from immunoSEQ multiplex PCR; TCRdb stores just in-frame clones and leaves some out. The table records 75,000 to 80,000 clones, roughly 85% of them present only once. Specimen: peripheral blood. The origin of the receptors is a man aged 60-69 years with COVID-19, enrolled during active disease.

The chain combines TRBV10-1 with TRBJ2-2; a weak D match, TRBD1 (6 bases). Germline V lookup: CDR1 WNHNN, CDR2 SYGVQD (reference sequence). The CDR3 sequence is 17 residues long. V lost 6 bases and J 2 bases, leaving 19 bases between the germline ends. The CDR3 nucleotides are TGCGCCAGCAGGGGTAAGGACAGACAAGAAAACACCGGGGAGCTGTTTTTT. Protein product: CASRGKDRQENTGELFF.

This clone was seen just once. J is TRBJ1-5 and V is TRBV10-2; D perhaps matches TRBD1 (6 bases). This CDR3 comprises 14 residues. The V gene's germline CDR1 is WSHSY and CDR2 SAAADI. V dropped 10 bases and J dropped 7 bases, with 20 bases sitting between them. The CDR3 bases are TGCGCCACTCGGGGGGGACATCTGAACCAGCCCCAGCATTTT. Its translation is CATRGGHLNQPQHF.

The chain joins TRBV30 to TRBJ2-3; D perhaps matches TRBD2 (6 bases). This CDR3 is 17 amino acids long. Germline assignment: CDR1 GTSNPN and CDR2 SVGIG (reference sequence). V was pared by 3 bases and J by 1 base, with 20 bases between. The CDR3 protein is CAWSPRRDTGGTDTQYF. In DNA form, the CDR3 reads TGTGCCTGGAGCCCCCGGAGGGATACAGGTGGCACAGATACGCAGTATTTT.

This clone was seen at least ten times. This chain joins TRBV4-2 and TRBJ1-1; 7 bases are a match to TRBD1. The V gene's germline CDR1 is LGHNA and CDR2 YNFKEQ. The CDR3 has 15 residues. V shed 2 bases, J shed 1 base, and the junction held 4 bases outside the gene matches. DNA for the CDR3: TGTGCCAGCAGCCAACTATGGACAGGGAACACTGAAGCTTTCTTT. Protein: CASSQLWTGNTEAFF.

V usage is TRBV28 and J usage is TRBJ2-3; 9 bases match TRBD1. The CDR3 extends over 13 amino acids. V dropped 7 bases and J dropped 4; count of bases not matched to a gene: 3. Germline V CDR1 and CDR2: MDHEN, SYDVKM. The DNA of the CDR3 is TGTGCCAGCACAGGGACAGGGCCAGATACGCAGTATTTT. Its translation is CASTGTGPDTQYF.

V and J are TRBV19 and TRBJ2-1; 9 bases are shared with TRBD1. Germline CDR1 is LNHDA and CDR2 is SQIVND (reference sequence). With 8 bases clipped from V and 6 bases from J, the junction kept 17 bases outside the gene matches. The CDR3 loop spans 17 amino acids. CDR3 nucleotides: TGTGCCAGTTCGAAGGGGCACGGGACAGGGTTTTCCAATGAGCAGTTCTTC. Its protein is CASSKGHGTGFSNEQFF.

The CDR3 reads CASRDMSTEAFF. DNA of the CDR3: TGTGCCAGTAGGGACATGAGCACTGAAGCTTTCTTT. The V and J genes are TRBV19 and TRBJ1-1; tentative D call: TRBD1 (5 bases). Germline CDR1 and CDR2: LNHDA and SQIVND (reference sequence). The V end lost 6 bases, the J end lost 4 bases, and 9 bases lay between the germline ends. This CDR3 is 12 amino acids long.

This clone appeared once. The chain couples TRBV6-6 to TRBJ1-6; TRBD1 might be the D (5 bases). V lost 7 bases, J lost 9 bases, and 16 bases lay in between. The CDR3 contains 14 residues. Germline V gives CDR1 MNHNY, CDR2 SVGAGI (reference sequence). CDR3 residues: CASNLEVGGSPLHF. The CDR3 DNA reads TGTGCCAGCAACCTTGAGGTGGGGGGTTCACCCCTCCACTTT.

This sequence joins TRBV29-1 and TRBJ2-7; a possible D gene is TRBD1 (6 bases). The CDR3 contains 12 residues. The V end was cut by 7 bases, the J end by 2 bases, with 12 bases between. The germline gives CDR1 SQVTM, CDR2 ANQGSEA. The CDR3 region is CSAWDTPYEQYF. DNA for the CDR3: TGCAGCGCTTGGGACACCCCCTACGAGCAGTACTTC.

The rearrangement joins TRBV2 to TRBJ2-1; D not resolved. Trimming removed 7 bases from V and 0 bases from J, with 10 bases in between. The germline V gene encodes CDR1 SNHLY and CDR2 FYNNEI. The CDR3 is 14 residues long. Written as DNA, the CDR3 is TGTGCCAGCATTTCTGTCAGCTCCTACAATGAGCAGTTCTTC. The encoded protein is CASISVSSYNEQFF.

The chain carries TRBV30 and TRBJ2-3; the D gene is possibly TRBD1 (5 bases). Trimming pared 1 base from V and 2 bases from J, leaving 13 bases between. Germline V gene lookup returns CDR1 GTSNPN and CDR2 SVGIG (reference sequence). This CDR3 comprises 15 residues. CDR3 region: CAWSGGADFTDTQYF. The CDR3 bases are TGTGCCTGGAGTGGTGGGGCAGATTTCACAGATACGCAGTATTTT.

This chain joins TRBV4-1 and TRBJ2-1, with 14 bases aligning to TRBD2. The length of the CDR3 is 22 residues. J was trimmed by 5 bases and V by 0 bases; bases with no gene match: 18. Per the germline V gene, CDR1 is MGHRA and CDR2 is YSYEKL. For the CDR3, the DNA is TGCGCCAGCAGCCAAGATCAGGGAACGGGACTAGCGGGAGATAGGGTAGACAATGAGCAGTTCTTC. Translating it yields CASSQDQGTGLAGDRVDNEQFF.